The source of this T cell receptor beta chain is a study of cytomegalovirus exposure and HLA in healthy donors. Study-wide results and limits: In most subjects, TCR beta sequences reportedly gave accurate predictions of HLA-A and HLA-B alleles. Most of the TCR beta V segments (in an earlier analysis) were productive either about 87% or about 30% of the time. Across donors, most TCRs were seen rarely, yet some public ones were widespread.

PCR amplification relied on 60 Vbeta primers (plus 13 Jbeta primers). TCRdb keeps only in-frame clones here, not all; method: immunoSEQ multiplex PCR. The data contain 150,000 to 200,000 clones, about 80% of them singletons. The CDR3 is 14 residues long. The V and J ends lost 4 bases and 2 bases respectively, with 8 bases between them. Per germline, CDR1 SNHLY and CDR2 FYNNEI. Regarding this clone: What it recognizes is unknown.

Each donor was healthy, and each was a bone marrow donor. This clonotype was obtained from a man aged 25-45 years in good health and CMV-seropositive. The rearrangement links TRBV2 to TRBJ2-2; D not resolved. The material sequenced was PBMCs. The CDR3 loop is CASSVGVNTGELFF. CDR3 bases: TGTGCCAGCAGTGTTGGAGTTAACACCGGGGAGCTGTTTTTT.